Shown below are 7 T cell receptor beta chains from a single sample sequenced in a study of cytomegalovirus exposure and HLA in healthy donors. The PCR made use of 60 Vbeta and 13 Jbeta primers. TCRdb's table, derived via immunoSEQ multiplex PCR, lists solely in-frame clones and lacks some. The table lists about 160,000 clones, roughly 80% of them singletons. Sequencing input: PBMCs. Every receptor here comes from a man under 40 in good health and CMV-seronegative.

This clone is a singleton in its sample. The V call is TRBV28, the J call TRBJ1-1, with D perhaps matching TRBD1 (6 bases). The CDR3 totals 14 residues. The germline V and J ends were trimmed by 5 bases and 11 bases, with 21 bases remaining between them. The germline CDR1 and CDR2 sequences are MDHEN and SYDVKM. CDR3 DNA sequence: TGTGCCAGCAGTCTCCCGGGACAAGCGGAATCGGCTTTCTTT. Protein: CASSLPGQAESAFF.

The gene calls are TRBV7-8 and TRBJ2-5; tentative D call: TRBD1 (5 bases). From germline, CDR1 is SGHVS and CDR2 FQNEAQ. The CDR3 has 14 amino acids. V was cut by 6 bases and J by 5 bases, with 16 bases left in between. The CDR3 coding sequence is TGTGCCAGCAGTTTCAACCAGGGATATGAGACCCAGTACTTC. Amino acid sequence: CASSFNQGYETQYF.

V usage is TRBV19 and J usage is TRBJ2-5; possibly TRBD2 for D (5 bases). Trimming stripped 3 bases from V and 4 bases from J, with 6 bases between. Germline lookup yields CDR1 LNHDA and CDR2 SQIVND (reference sequence). The CDR3 loop spans 12 amino acids. In DNA form, the CDR3 reads TGTGCCAGTAGTATTGGAGGAGAGACCCAGTACTTC. Its translation: CASSIGGETQYF.

This clone was seen a handful of times. The V gene is TRBV28, the J gene TRBJ2-7, with D perhaps TRBD1 (6 bases). The CDR3 extends over 13 amino acids. V dropped 8 bases and J dropped 3 bases, with 14 bases sitting between them. Germline V gene data show CDR1 as MDHEN and CDR2 as SYDVKM. The CDR3 sequence is CASLQGHLYEQYF. The CDR3 DNA reads as TGTGCCAGCTTACAGGGTCACCTCTACGAGCAGTACTTC.

The CDR3 loop reads CASRGDLAYTEAFF. The CDR3 bases are TGTGCCAGCAGAGGAGACCTTGCCTACACTGAAGCTTTCTTT. V usage is TRBV6-5 and J usage is TRBJ1-1; D is undetermined. The V end was cut by 6 bases, the J end by 3 bases, with 14 bases between. CDR1 and CDR2 (germline): MNHEY, SVGAGI. This CDR3 is built from 14 residues.

This clone was seen a few times. The chain carries TRBV4-3 and TRBJ1-1; no reliable D call. V lost 0 bases and J lost 8, with 10 bases in between. Germline CDR1 is LGHNA and CDR2 is YSLEER. The CDR3 totals 13 residues. CDR3 DNA: TGCGCCAGCAGCCAAGAGGAACCGGGGGAAGCTTTCTTT. Residues: CASSQEEPGEAFF.

V is TRBV4-3 and J is TRBJ2-2; D gene uncertain. This CDR3 is 18 amino acids long. The germline V gene encodes CDR1 LGHNA and CDR2 YSLEER. V was trimmed by 0 bases and J by 0 bases, leaving 14 bases between them. The CDR3 DNA is TGCGCCAGCAGCCAAGATTCCCCCAGCGCTTCGAACACCGGGGAGCTGTTTTTT. Its translation: CASSQDSPSASNTGELFF.